The 21 T cell receptor beta chains listed next were all sequenced from one sample in a study of shared T cell receptors in the human thymus. Sequenced by immunoSEQ multiplex PCR; TCRdb stores in-frame clones only, minus some. Of some 640,000 clones listed, around 87% were seen once; the top ten hold roughly 0.0087%. The sample was also linked to a second study, of human thymus T cells.

Sample: thymocytes. The receptors originated from a boy younger than two with a congenital heart defect.

The gene calls are TRBV28 and TRBJ2-2; maybe TRBD1 (5 bases). Trimming shortened V by 6 bases and J by 3 bases, and 17 bases separated the two germline ends. The CDR3 covers 16 residues. Germline V gives CDR1 MDHEN, CDR2 SYDVKM. Written as DNA, the CDR3 is TGTGCCAGCAGCCTAGAGGTGATAGGGGACACCGGGGAGCTGTTTTTT. This encodes CASSLEVIGDTGELFF.

This chain links TRBV7-9 with TRBJ1-2; 11 bases are shared with TRBD1. Trimming at V came to 0 bases and at J to 7 bases, leaving 4 bases not matched to a gene. The germline CDR1 and CDR2 sequences are SEHNR and FQNEAQ (reference sequence). The CDR3 covers 15 residues. The CDR3, as DNA: TGTGCCAGCAGCTTAGCCGGGACAGGGGGGGGTGGCTACACCTTC. It encodes CASSLAGTGGGGYTF.

The rearrangement uses TRBV5-5 and TRBJ2-7, with TRBD2 matching 8 bases. The CDR3 is made up of 13 amino acids. Germline lookup yields CDR1 SGHKS and CDR2 YYEKEE (reference sequence). Trimming removed 4 bases from V and 7 bases from J; junction bases left unmatched: 7. CDR3 region: CASSAPGGREQYF. For the CDR3, the DNA is TGTGCCAGCAGCGCCCCGGGCGGGAGGGAGCAGTACTTC.

This chain joins TRBV5-1 and TRBJ2-7; TRBD1 matches 7 bases. The CDR3 is 16 residues long. The germline V gene encodes CDR1 SGHRS and CDR2 YFSETQ. V lost 0 bases to trimming and J lost 0 bases; unmatched junction nucleotides: 6. CDR3 protein: CASSLGTGESSYEQYF. The CDR3 DNA follows: TGCGCCAGCAGCTTGGGCACAGGGGAGAGCTCCTACGAGCAGTACTTC.

The CDR3 here is CATSRDQGTGTYRGSYNEQFF. DNA for the CDR3: TGTGCCACCAGCAGAGATCAGGGGACAGGGACATACCGAGGGTCCTACAATGAGCAGTTCTTC. The V call is TRBV15, the J call TRBJ2-1; 9 bases align to TRBD1. CDR1 and CDR2 (germline): LNHNV, YYDKDF (reference sequence). This CDR3 has 21 residues. Trimming cost V 0 bases and J 1 base; bases outside gene matches: 16. The full variable domain, with the rest looked up from reference TRBV15 and TRBJ2-1, is DAMVIQNPRYQVTQFGKPVTLSCSQTLNHNVMYWYQQKSSQAPKLLFHYYDKDFNNEADTPDNFQSRRPNTSFCFLDIRSPGLGDTAMYLCATSRDQGTGTYRGSYNEQFFGPGTRLTVL.

In this sample, this clone turned up a few times. The chain recombines TRBV6-1 with TRBJ2-3; 7 positions match TRBD1. The germline V gene encodes CDR1 MNHNS and CDR2 SASEGT. V lost 6 bases, J lost 3 bases, and 6 bases stayed unmatched. The CDR3 sequence is 14 residues long. The CDR3 sequence is CASREQGWTDTQYF. As DNA, the CDR3 is TGTGCCAGCAGGGAACAGGGGTGGACAGATACGCAGTATTTT.

This clone was seen a few times. This chain connects TRBV19 to TRBJ2-7, with 14 positions matching TRBD2. V was pared by 6 bases and J by 4 bases, with 11 bases of the junction left unmatched. CDR3 size: 17 residues. The germline CDR1 and CDR2 sequences are LNHDA and SQIVND (reference sequence). The CDR3 is CASSRTGTSGSRYEQYF. CDR3 nucleotide sequence: TGTGCCAGTAGCCGGACCGGGACTAGCGGGAGCAGGTACGAGCAGTACTTC.

CDR3 sequence (DNA): TGTGCCAGCAGCCCGGCCGGGACAGGGGGCGGTAATTCACCCCTCCACTTT. Translated: CASSPAGTGGGNSPLHF. The chain uses TRBV9 and TRBJ1-6; 12 bases match TRBD1. Per germline, CDR1 SGDLS and CDR2 YYNGEE. CDR3 length equals 17 residues. V dropped 4 bases and J dropped 6; count of bases not matched to a gene: 8. Based on the CDR3 plus reference TRBV9 and TRBJ1-6, the full variable domain is DSGVTQTPKHLITATGQRVTLRCSPRSGDLSVYWYQQSLDQGLQFLIQYYNGEERAKGNILERFSAQQFPDLHSELNLSSLELGDSALYFCASSPAGTGGGNSPLHFGNGTRLTVT.

The rearrangement uses TRBV28 and TRBJ2-5; TRBD1 is a possible D gene (6 bases). From germline, CDR1 is MDHEN and CDR2 SYDVKM. Trimming took 3 bases from V and 2 from J, leaving 19 bases between them. The CDR3 runs 17 residues. CDR3 residues: CASSFNAVQGKQETQYF. The DNA of the CDR3 is TGTGCCAGCAGTTTTAATGCCGTCCAGGGGAAACAAGAGACCCAGTACTTC. The whole variable domain, filled in from reference TRBV28 and TRBJ2-5, reads DVKVTQSSRYLVKRTGEKVFLECVQDMDHENMFWYRQDPGLGLRLIYFSYDVKMKEKGDIPEGYSVSREKKERFSLILESASTNQTSMYLCASSFNAVQGKQETQYFGPGTRLLVL.

The gene calls are TRBV4-3 and TRBJ1-5, with no clear D. The V end lost 0 bases, the J end lost 5 bases, and 8 bases lay between the germline ends. CDR3 length: 14 residues. The germline gives CDR1 LGHNA, CDR2 YSLEER. CDR3 nucleotide sequence: TGCGCCAGCAGCCAAGATAACATATATCAGCCCCAGCATTTT. The encoded protein is CASSQDNIYQPQHF.

This chain uses TRBV5-6 with TRBJ1-2; D uncertain. The CDR3 extends over 15 amino acids. Per the germline V gene, CDR1 is SGHDT and CDR2 is YYEEEE. V was clipped by 1 base and J by 0 bases, with 10 bases between them. CDR3 protein: CASSLSTGTNYGYTF. For the CDR3, the DNA is TGTGCCAGCAGCTTGTCGACGGGGACTAACTATGGCTACACCTTC.

The V gene is TRBV28, the J gene TRBJ1-1; 10 positions agree with TRBD1. The CDR3 is 15 amino acids. Trimming cost V 3 bases and J 8 bases; bases outside gene matches: 9. The germline V gene has CDR1 MDHEN and CDR2 SYDVKM. CDR3 DNA: TGTGCCAGCAGTTTTAACCCGGGACAGGGGTTAGAAGCTTTCTTT. This gives the protein CASSFNPGQGLEAFF.

This chain joins TRBV30 and TRBJ1-3; D is uncertain. Germline V gene data show CDR1 as GTSNPN and CDR2 as SVGIG (reference sequence). There are 17 residues in the CDR3. Trimming took off 3 bases at V and 2 bases at J, with 20 bases between the two ends. In DNA, the CDR3 is TGTGCCTGGAGCGCCAGTTTAGGTGGGAGGCCTGGAAACACCATATATTTT. Its protein product is CAWSASLGGRPGNTIYF.

The J gene is TRBJ1-1, the V gene TRBV28, with a tentative D call TRBD1 (5 bases). Trimming left V 6 bases short and J 3 bases short, with 20 bases between. The germline CDR1 and CDR2 sequences are MDHEN and SYDVKM. This CDR3 contains 16 residues. The CDR3, as DNA: TGTGCCAGCAGCCGGATGGGGGGTGTCAACCACACTGAAGCTTTCTTT. Its protein product is CASSRMGGVNHTEAFF.

V and J are TRBV27 and TRBJ2-3; 10 positions agree with TRBD2. Germline V gives CDR1 MNHEY, CDR2 SMNVEV (reference sequence). The CDR3 is made up of 15 amino acids. Trimming cost V 6 bases and J 10 bases; bases outside gene matches: 13. DNA for the CDR3: TGTGCCAGCAGACCTCGAACTAGCGGGAATTGGGCGCAGTATTTT. Its protein product is CASRPRTSGNWAQYF.

This sequence joins TRBV29-1 and TRBJ2-1, with D possibly being TRBD2 (5 bases). The CDR3 loop spans 13 amino acids. Germline V lookup: CDR1 SQVTM, CDR2 ANQGSEA. Trimming cost V 3 bases and J 2 bases, with 8 bases left between them. The CDR3 DNA is TGCAGCGTTGAGAGGGCCCCCTACAATGAGCAGTTCTTC. Translation: CSVERAPYNEQFF.

To note about this clone: This specimen includes other DNA sequences encoding the same CDR3. The chain carries TRBV15 and TRBJ1-1, with TRBD1 as a possible D gene (6 bases). CDR3 length: 14 residues. Germline V gene data show CDR1 as LNHNV and CDR2 as YYDKDF (reference sequence). V was shortened by 1 base and J by 1 base, with 7 bases between the two germline ends. The CDR3: CATSRGQANTEAFF. The CDR3 DNA reads as TGTGCCACCAGCAGAGGACAGGCGAACACTGAAGCTTTCTTT.

The chain carries TRBV28 and TRBJ1-1; D is perhaps TRBD1 (5 bases). CDR3 length: 14 residues. Germline CDR1 and CDR2: MDHEN and SYDVKM. The V and J ends lost 6 bases and 5 bases respectively, with 16 bases between them. The CDR3 loop reads CASSSPRRGTEAFF. For the CDR3, the DNA is TGTGCCAGCAGCTCACCTCGGAGGGGTACTGAAGCTTTCTTT.

The gene calls are TRBV9 and TRBJ2-3, with 9 bases matching TRBD1. Per the germline V gene, CDR1 is SGDLS and CDR2 is YYNGEE. V lost 4 bases and J lost 7; bases outside the gene matches: 10. The CDR3 totals 15 residues. As DNA, the CDR3 is TGTGCCAGCAGCCCGCGGGACAGGGTGCAATATACGCAGTATTTT. This encodes CASSPRDRVQYTQYF.

This sequence joins TRBV12-5 and TRBJ2-7, with 8 nucleotides matching TRBD1. J was trimmed by 3 bases and V by 3 bases; bases with no gene match: 7. The CDR3 consists of 15 residues. Germline values: CDR1 LGHNT, CDR2 FRNRAP. DNA for the CDR3: TGTGCTAGTGGTTTATCCCGGGACAGGTTCTACGAGCAGTACTTC. Encoded protein: CASGLSRDRFYEQYF.

The chain is built from TRBV7-2 and TRBJ2-3; 10 bases align to TRBD2. This CDR3 comprises 18 residues. Germline loops: CDR1 SGHTA, CDR2 FQGNSA. Trimming at V came to 7 bases and at J to 6 bases, leaving 19 bases not matched to a gene. CDR3 residues: CASTQAEILAGWADTQYF. CDR3 nucleotides: TGTGCCAGCACCCAGGCGGAAATACTAGCGGGATGGGCGGATACGCAGTATTTT.